Listed below are T cell receptor beta chains from one sample, sequenced in a study of blood T cell repertoires in COVID-19. Measured with immunoSEQ multiplex PCR; TCRdb has only the in-frame clones, and not every one. The sample includes around 72,000 clones, roughly four fifths of them seen just once. Source material: peripheral blood. The receptors were sampled from a woman aged 55-69 years with acute or convalescent COVID-19. CDR3s include the opening cysteine and the closing phenylalanine or tryptophan. D genes are given only for firm matches. A clone size is listed for some rows: how often the clone was seen (once, few, many), or a class if it is expanded.

j_call,d_call,v_call,clone_size,cdr3_aa,cdr3_nt
TRBJ1-1,TRBD1,TRBV5-8,-,CASSQPGGQGSEAFF,TGTGCCAGCAGTCAACCTGGGGGACAGGGGAGTGAAGCTTTCTTT
TRBJ1-4,-,TRBV11-2,-,CASSFVGGGVKEKLFF,TGTGCCAGCAGCTTCGTGGGTGGAGGGGTAAAAGAAAAACTGTTTTTT
TRBJ2-1,TRBD1,TRBV28,few,CASTVRQGGNEQFF,TGTGCCAGCACCGTTCGACAGGGCGGCAATGAGCAGTTCTTC
TRBJ2-7,TRBD2,TRBV19,-,CASSPRGTSADLGEQYF,TGTGCCAGTAGTCCCCGAGGGACTAGCGCCGACTTGGGGGAGCAGTACTTC
TRBJ1-1,-,TRBV9,-,CASSEGGRTEAFF,TGTGCCAGCAGCGAAGGAGGTAGGACTGAAGCTTTCTTT
TRBJ1-1,-,TRBV5-1,once,CASSLERVNTEAFF,TGCGCCAGCAGCTTGGAAAGAGTGAACACTGAAGCTTTCTTT
TRBJ2-7,-,TRBV5-4,once,CASSLDYSYEQYF,TGTGCCAGCAGCTTGGACTACTCCTACGAGCAGTACTTC
TRBJ1-4,-,TRBV5-5,once,CASSLVISGQRNEKLFF,TGTGCCAGCAGCTTGGTAATAAGTGGACAGAGAAATGAAAAACTGTTTTTT
TRBJ2-1,-,TRBV2,-,CASGWGPVNEQFF,TGTGCCTCCGGGTGGGGGCCGGTTAATGAGCAGTTCTTC
TRBJ1-1,-,TRBV30,few,CAWSVRTVVGTEAFF,TGTGCCTGGAGTGTACGGACAGTCGTGGGTACTGAAGCTTTCTTT
TRBJ1-1,-,TRBV18,-,CASSGGFNTEAFF,TGTGCCAGCTCGGGCGGGTTCAACACTGAAGCTTTCTTT